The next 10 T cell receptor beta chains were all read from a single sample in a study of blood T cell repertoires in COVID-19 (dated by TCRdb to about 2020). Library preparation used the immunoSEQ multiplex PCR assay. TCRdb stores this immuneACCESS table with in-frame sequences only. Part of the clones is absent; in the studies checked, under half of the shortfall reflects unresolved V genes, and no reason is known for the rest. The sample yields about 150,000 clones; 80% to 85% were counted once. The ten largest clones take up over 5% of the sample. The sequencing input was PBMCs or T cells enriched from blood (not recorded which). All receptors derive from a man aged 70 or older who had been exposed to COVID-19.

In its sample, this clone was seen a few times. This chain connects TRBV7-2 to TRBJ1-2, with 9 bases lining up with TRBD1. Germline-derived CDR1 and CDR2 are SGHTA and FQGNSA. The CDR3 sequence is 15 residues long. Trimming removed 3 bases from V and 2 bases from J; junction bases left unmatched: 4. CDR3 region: CASSLGQGQNYGYTF. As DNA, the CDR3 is TGTGCCAGCAGCTTGGGACAGGGCCAGAACTATGGCTACACCTTC.

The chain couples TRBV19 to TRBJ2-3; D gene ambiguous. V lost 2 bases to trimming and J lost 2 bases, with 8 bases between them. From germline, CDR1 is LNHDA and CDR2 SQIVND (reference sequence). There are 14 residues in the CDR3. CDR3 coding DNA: TGTGCCAGTAGTATATCCCCATCCACAGATACGCAGTATTTT. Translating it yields CASSISPSTDTQYF.

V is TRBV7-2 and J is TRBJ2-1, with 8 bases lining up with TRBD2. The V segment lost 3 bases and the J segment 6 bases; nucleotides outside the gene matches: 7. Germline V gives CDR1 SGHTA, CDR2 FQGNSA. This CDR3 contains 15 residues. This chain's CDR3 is CASSFSAGGTNEQFF. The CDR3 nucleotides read TGTGCCAGCAGCTTCTCGGCGGGGGGCACCAATGAGCAGTTCTTC.

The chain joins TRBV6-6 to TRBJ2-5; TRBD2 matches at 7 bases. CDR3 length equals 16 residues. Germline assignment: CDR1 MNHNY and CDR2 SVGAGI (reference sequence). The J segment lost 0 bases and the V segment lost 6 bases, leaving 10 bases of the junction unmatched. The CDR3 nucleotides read TGTGCCAGCAGAGAATCTCGGCGGGGGTACCAAGAGACCCAGTACTTC. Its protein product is CASRESRRGYQETQYF.

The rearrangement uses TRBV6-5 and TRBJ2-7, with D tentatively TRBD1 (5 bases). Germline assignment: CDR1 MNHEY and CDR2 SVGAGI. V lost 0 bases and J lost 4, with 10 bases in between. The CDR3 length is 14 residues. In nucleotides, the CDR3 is TGTGCCAGCAGTTACTCAGGGGCCAGATACGAGCAGTACTTC. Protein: CASSYSGARYEQYF.

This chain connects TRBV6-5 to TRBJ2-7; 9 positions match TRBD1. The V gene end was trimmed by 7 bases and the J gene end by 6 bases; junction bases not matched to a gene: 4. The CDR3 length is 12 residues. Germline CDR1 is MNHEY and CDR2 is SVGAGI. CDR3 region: CASMDRGREQYF. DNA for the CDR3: TGTGCCAGCATGGACAGGGGACGCGAGCAGTACTTC.

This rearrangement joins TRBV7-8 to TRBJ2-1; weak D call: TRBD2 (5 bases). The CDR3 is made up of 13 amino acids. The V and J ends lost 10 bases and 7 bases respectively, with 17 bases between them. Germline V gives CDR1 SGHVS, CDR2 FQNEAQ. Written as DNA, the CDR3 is TGTGCCAACTCGAGGGCCGGTAGGAATGAGCAGTTCTTC. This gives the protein CANSRAGRNEQFF.

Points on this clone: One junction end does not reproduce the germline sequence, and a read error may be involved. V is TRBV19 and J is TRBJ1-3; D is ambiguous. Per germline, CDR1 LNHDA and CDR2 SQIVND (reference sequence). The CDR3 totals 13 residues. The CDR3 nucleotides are TGTGCCACTAGTCTCTTCTCTGGAAACACCATATATTTT. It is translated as CATSLFSGNTIYF.

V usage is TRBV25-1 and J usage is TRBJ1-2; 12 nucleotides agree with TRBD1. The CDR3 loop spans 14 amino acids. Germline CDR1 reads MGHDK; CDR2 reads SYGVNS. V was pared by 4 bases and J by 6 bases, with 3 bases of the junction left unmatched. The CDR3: CASSGDRGLNGYTF. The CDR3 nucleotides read TGTGCCAGCAGTGGGGACAGGGGGCTCAATGGCTACACCTTC.

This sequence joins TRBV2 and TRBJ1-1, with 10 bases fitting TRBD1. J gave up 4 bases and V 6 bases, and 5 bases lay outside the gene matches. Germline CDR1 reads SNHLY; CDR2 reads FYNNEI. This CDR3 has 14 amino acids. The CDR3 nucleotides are TGTGCCAGCAGGACGACAGGGGGCGGCACTGAAGCTTTCTTT. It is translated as CASRTTGGGTEAFF.